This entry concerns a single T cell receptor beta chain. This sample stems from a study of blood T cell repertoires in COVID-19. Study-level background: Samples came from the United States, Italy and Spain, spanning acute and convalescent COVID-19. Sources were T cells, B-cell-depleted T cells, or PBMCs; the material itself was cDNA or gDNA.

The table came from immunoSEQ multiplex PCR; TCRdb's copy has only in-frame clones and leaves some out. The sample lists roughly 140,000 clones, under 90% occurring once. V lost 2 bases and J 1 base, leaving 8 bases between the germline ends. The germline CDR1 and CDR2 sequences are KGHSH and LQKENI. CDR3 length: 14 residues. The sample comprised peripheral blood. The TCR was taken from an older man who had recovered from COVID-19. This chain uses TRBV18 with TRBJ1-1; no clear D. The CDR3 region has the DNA TGTGCCAGCTCACCAGGGCAGAAGAACACTGAAGCTTTCTTT. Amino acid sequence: CASSPGQKNTEAFF.